This T cell receptor (beta chain) was profiled in a study of immune characterization of retroperitoneal liposarcoma. This clonotype was counted between two and nine times. TCRdb passed the PCR reads through MiXCR, listing each CDR3 protein once. The table records about 10,000 distinct CDR3 sequences, about 25% of them present only once. The CDR3 runs 13 residues. The germline V and J ends were trimmed by 10 bases and 0 bases, with 12 bases remaining between them. Looked up from germline, CDR1 is ENHRY and CDR2 is SYGVKD. Sequencing was carried out using blood. This clonotype was sampled from a male donor with retroperitoneal liposarcoma. The chain combines TRBV10-3 with TRBJ1-1, with D perhaps matching TRBD1 (6 bases). This CDR3 is CANRDTMNTEAFF. The CDR3, as DNA: TGTGCCAACCGGGACACCATGAACACTGAAGCTTTCTTT.